The present T cell receptor (beta chain) was sequenced within a study of post-analysis software for immune sequencing data. Looking at the study overall: Several disease courses (relapsing-remitting, secondary progressive and progressive-relapsing) of multiple sclerosis were included.

This clonotype was detected once. Its antigen remains unknown. Prepared TCR beta cDNA libraries contained unique molecular identifiers. TCRdb ran MiXCR on the PCR reads and lists one entry per CDR3 protein. The table includes hundreds of thousands of distinct CDR3 sequences, 59% detected once. CDR3 length equals 16 residues. From germline, CDR1 is MNHEY and CDR2 SVGAGI. Trimming removed 2 bases at V and 8 bases at J, with 19 bases between. Study results and limitations: Several TRBV segments occurring more often in patients than controls included TRBV5-6, TRBV5-1 and TRBV20-1.

The chain couples TRBV6-5 to TRBJ2-1, with TRBD1 as a possible D gene (6 bases). The sequencing input was blood. This receptor was identified in a girl aged 2-10 years with multiple sclerosis. The DNA for the CDR3 is TGTGCCAGCAGTTACCAGGTACAGGGTGGATTCGATGAGCAGTTCTTC. Translated: CASSYQVQGGFDEQFF.